These 12 T cell receptor beta chains were all obtained from the same sample, sequenced in a study of CD8 T cells in Susac syndrome. A quantity of about 0.5 to 1 ug RNA underwent reverse transcription using random hexamers. TCRdb re-derived calls from the immunoSEQ multiplex PCR reads in MiXCR, one entry per CDR3 protein. The sample yields approximately 54,000 distinct CDR3 sequences, 85% to 95% seen once. Material: CD8+ T cells from PBMCs. Source of these receptors: a human donor with Susac syndrome.

The CDR3: CSVRVAGALSSYNEQFF. The CDR3 DNA sequence: TGCAGCGTTAGGGTAGCGGGGGCTCTGAGCTCCTACAATGAGCAGTTCTTC. The chain links TRBV29-1 to TRBJ2-1, with 9 positions matching TRBD2. Germline CDR1 and CDR2: SQVTM and ANQGSEA. Trimming cost V 5 bases and J 0 bases; bases outside gene matches: 11. This CDR3 is 17 amino acids long.

This chain links TRBV7-6 with TRBJ1-6; tentatively, D is TRBD1 (5 bases). The CDR3 runs to 14 residues. The V end lost 6 bases, the J end lost 9 bases, and 15 bases lay between the germline ends. The germline gives CDR1 SGHVS, CDR2 FNYEAQ. The CDR3 region has the DNA TGTGCCAGCAGGGCCCCAGGGCCGGTTTCACCCCTCCACTTT. It codes for CASRAPGPVSPLHF.

This clonotype was detected only once. The gene calls are TRBV7-3 and TRBJ1-1; 7 bases align to TRBD1. After removal of 0 bases from V and 2 bases from J, the junction contained 9 bases not matched to a gene. The CDR3 spans 17 residues. Germline CDR1 is SGHTA and CDR2 is FQGTGA. The CDR3 DNA follows: TGTGCCAGCAGCTTAACACCCCCGCAGGGGGAAAACACTGAAGCTTTCTTT. Its protein product is CASSLTPPQGENTEAFF.

This chain connects TRBV7-7 to TRBJ1-1, with D unclear. The V gene's germline CDR1 is SSHAT and CDR2 FNYEAQ (reference sequence). CDR3 size: 11 residues. Between the trimmed V and J ends, which lost 5 bases and 6 bases, there was a span of 7 bases. The DNA of the CDR3 is TGTGCCAGCAGCACCGGGCCTGAAGCTTTCTTT. Amino acids: CASSTGPEAFF.

V and J are TRBV30 and TRBJ1-6; maybe TRBD1 (6 bases). With 3 bases removed from V and 7 bases from J, the gap between germline ends came to 13 bases. Germline V lookup: CDR1 GTSNPN, CDR2 SVGIG (reference sequence). This CDR3 is built from 14 residues. The CDR3 sequence is CAWREPGTNSPLHF. CDR3 coding DNA: TGTGCCTGGAGAGAGCCCGGGACAAATTCACCCCTCCACTTT.

V usage is TRBV4-3 and J usage is TRBJ2-2; D is ambiguous. The CDR3 totals 15 residues. CDR1 is LGHNA and CDR2 is YSLEER in the germline V gene. V lost 1 base and J lost 1, with 7 bases in between. CDR3 sequence: CASSQGWKNTGELFF. CDR3 sequence (DNA): TGCGCCAGCAGCCAAGGTTGGAAGAACACCGGGGAGCTGTTTTTT.

The rearrangement links TRBV30 to TRBJ2-6, with D possibly matching TRBD2 (5 bases). V lost 1 base to trimming and J lost 1 base, with 5 bases between them. Germline V gives CDR1 GTSNPN, CDR2 SVGIG (reference sequence). This CDR3 spans 14 amino acids. Here the CDR3 reads CAWSGGSGANVLTF. The DNA of the CDR3 is TGTGCCTGGAGTGGAGGGTCTGGGGCCAACGTCCTGACTTTC.

The gene calls are TRBV7-2 and TRBJ1-2; D gene uncertain. From germline, CDR1 is SGHTA and CDR2 FQGNSA. This CDR3 has 14 residues. Trimming left V 1 base short and J 6 bases short, with 12 bases between. CDR3 amino acids: CASSLESFGDGYTF. Here the CDR3 DNA reads TGTGCCAGCAGCTTAGAGTCATTCGGAGATGGCTACACCTTC.

The chain uses TRBV4-1 and TRBJ2-3; D may be TRBD1 or TRBD2 (5 bases each). Germline-derived CDR1 and CDR2 are MGHRA and YSYEKL. Deletions cut 5 bases from V and 4 bases from J, with 19 bases between. CDR3 size: 16 residues. The CDR3 is CASSVTTGLGADTQYF. DNA for the CDR3: TGCGCCAGCAGCGTAACGACCGGGCTGGGGGCAGATACGCAGTATTTT.

This clonotype was recorded a few times. The CDR3 reads CASSLRQGGDIQYF. The CDR3 coding sequence is TGTGCCAGCAGTTTAAGGCAGGGGGGGGACATTCAGTACTTC. The V call is TRBV12-3 or TRBV12-4, the J call TRBJ2-4; D is possibly TRBD1 or TRBD2 (7 bases each). The germline V and J ends were trimmed by 2 bases and 8 bases, with 13 bases remaining between them. This CDR3 region has 14 residues.

Written as DNA, the CDR3 is TGCAGTGCTAGGGGAGAGAAGGCCAACGTCCTGACTTTC. Translation: CSARGEKANVLTF. This rearrangement joins TRBV20-1 to TRBJ2-6, with D maybe TRBD2 (5 bases). The CDR3 is 13 amino acids. Germline V gene lookup returns CDR1 DFQATT and CDR2 SNEGSKA (reference sequence). The V and J ends lost 3 bases and 6 bases respectively, with 9 bases between them.

The genes are TRBV7-3 and TRBJ1-5; D is ambiguous. V was shortened by 5 bases and J by 0 bases, with 11 bases between the two germline ends. The CDR3 sequence is 15 residues long. Germline CDR1 reads SGHTA; CDR2 reads FQGTGA. For the CDR3, the DNA is TGTGCCAGCAGCCCCAGTGGAGGTAGCAATCAGCCCCAGCATTTT. This sequence encodes CASSPSGGSNQPQHF.